This entry lists 23 T cell receptor beta chains sequenced from one sample in a study of T cells expressing NK-cell markers. For each CDR3 protein, TCRdb gives one entry from its re-call of the 5' RACE reads, without DNA. This repertoire includes 30,000 or so distinct CDR3 sequences. The sample consisted of blood T cells: a sorted CD56 or NKG2C T cell subset, CD4+ or CD8+ T cells, or bulk PBMC T cells (not recorded which). The receptor source for this set is a woman aged 18 to 75 in good health.

The rearrangement uses TRBV5-1 and TRBJ2-1; the TRBD2 assignment by TCRdb is unverifiable without DNA. The CDR3 is made up of 17 amino acids. The germline V gene encodes CDR1 SGHRS and CDR2 YFSETQ. The chain's CDR3 is CASQASGRISPYNEQFF.

The chain carries TRBV29-1 and TRBJ2-7; there is no DNA to check the TCRdb D call of TRBD1. Germline V gene lookup returns CDR1 SQVTM and CDR2 ANQGSEA. CDR3 size: 16 residues. The CDR3 protein is CSVEEEWPGEDYEQYF.

The chain combines TRBV12-3 or TRBV12-4 with TRBJ1-3. This CDR3 has 15 residues. The CDR3 reads CASSYPDSPGNTIYF.

The chain uses TRBV6-5 and TRBJ1-6; checking the TCRdb D call of TRBD1 is not possible without DNA. Germline V gene sequence: CDR1 MNHEY, CDR2 SVGAGI. The CDR3 has 14 amino acids. CDR3 amino acids: CASSYGGGYSPLHF.

This chain links TRBV20-1 with TRBJ2-7; without DNA, the TCRdb call of TRBD1 cannot be checked. The CDR3 totals 13 residues. Germline CDR1 is DFQATT and CDR2 is SNEGSKA (reference sequence). The CDR3 here is CSATDRVSYEQYF.

This chain uses TRBV7-9 with TRBJ1-4. CDR3 size: 15 residues. The germline V gene has CDR1 SEHNR and CDR2 FQNEAQ (reference sequence). The CDR3 sequence is CASSPTVSTNEKLFF.

J is TRBJ1-2 and V is TRBV25-1. This CDR3 region has 16 residues. Germline V gives CDR1 MGHDK, CDR2 SYGVNS. The CDR3 region is CASSEDRASTLYGYTF.

V and J are TRBV7-6 and TRBJ2-1; with no DNA, the TCRdb D assignment of TRBD2 cannot be verified. The germline V gene encodes CDR1 SGHVS and CDR2 FNYEAQ. This CDR3 spans 17 amino acids. CDR3 sequence: CASSLAILAGSHNEQFF.

The chain has TRBV6-2 or TRBV6-3 and TRBJ2-3; TCRdb proposes TRBD2, but this gene call is untestable without DNA. Germline CDR1 MNHEY, CDR2 SVGEGT. The CDR3 loop spans 20 amino acids. The CDR3 is CASSYSVGSSGVPSTDTQYF.

The CDR3 sequence is CASSLTDGLSYGYTF. The chain carries TRBV7-9 and TRBJ1-2. This CDR3 region has 15 residues. Germline V CDR1 and CDR2: SEHNR, FQNEAQ (reference sequence).

The chain recombines TRBV7-6 with TRBJ2-3; the D call of TRBD1 rests on TCRdb alone, since no DNA is present to check it. CDR3 size: 15 residues. CDR1 is SGHVS, CDR2 FNYEAQ, per germline. CDR3 region: CASRPSGSRGDTQYF.

V gene TRBV6-4 combines with J gene TRBJ2-6. This CDR3 comprises 16 residues. Germline CDR1 is MRHNA and CDR2 is SNTAGT. The CDR3 here is CASSPAHGSGANVLTF.

The CDR3 reads CASSPPPPGQLEEKLFF. V gene TRBV6-1 combines with J gene TRBJ1-4; TCRdb returns TRBD1, unconfirmable since there is no DNA. CDR3 size: 17 residues. CDR1 and CDR2 from the germline V gene are MNHNS and SASEGT.

This chain uses TRBV7-7 with TRBJ2-3; TCRdb's D gene call, TRBD1, goes unchecked for lack of DNA. This CDR3 is built from 16 residues. Germline values: CDR1 SSHAT, CDR2 FNYEAQ (reference sequence). CDR3 sequence: CASSEGLAAPTDTQYF. Variable domain in full (rest from reference TRBV7-7 and TRBJ2-3): GAGVSQSPRYKVTKRGQDVTLRCDPISSHATLYWYQQALGQGPEFLTYFNYEAQPDKSGLPSDRFSAERPEGSISTLTIQRTEQRDSAMYRCASSEGLAAPTDTQYFGPGTRLTVL.

The chain employs TRBV12-3 or TRBV12-4 and TRBJ1-2; TCRdb outputs TRBD1, but without DNA this stays unchecked. The CDR3 loop spans 15 amino acids. This CDR3 is CASSLNLQGALGYTF.

The rearrangement links TRBV27 to TRBJ2-7. Germline V CDR1 and CDR2: MNHEY, SMNVEV (reference sequence). CDR3 length: 14 residues. CDR3 residues: CASSLSSAGYEQYF.

This chain links TRBV28 with TRBJ2-1; the TCRdb D gene call, TRBD2, has no DNA to confirm it. The CDR3 has 14 residues. The germline V gene has CDR1 MDHEN and CDR2 SYDVKM. The CDR3 sequence: CASSSSPTNNEQFF.

This chain links TRBV29-1 with TRBJ2-1. Looked up from germline, CDR1 is SQVTM and CDR2 is ANQGSEA. This CDR3 has 13 residues. The CDR3 loop is CSVGAATYNEQFF.

The rearrangement uses TRBV7-7 and TRBJ2-1. The CDR3 sequence is 15 residues long. Germline V lookup: CDR1 SSHAT, CDR2 FNYEAQ (reference sequence). CDR3 protein: CASSLNTVAYNEQFF. The full variable domain, in which reference TRBV7-7 and TRBJ2-1 provide the parts outside the CDR3, is GAGVSQSPRYKVTKRGQDVTLRCDPISSHATLYWYQQALGQGPEFLTYFNYEAQPDKSGLPSDRFSAERPEGSISTLTIQRTEQRDSAMYRCASSLNTVAYNEQFFGPGTRLTVL.

V is TRBV20-1 and J is TRBJ2-2; checking the TCRdb D call of TRBD1 is not possible without DNA. The CDR3 length is 17 residues. Germline V CDR1 and CDR2: DFQATT, SNEGSKA (reference sequence). The CDR3 sequence is CSAWGGPRQGMPGELFF.

This CDR3 is CASRPTPTGQHQPQHF. V and J are TRBV6-1 and TRBJ1-5; no DNA is available, so the TRBD1 call from TCRdb remains unchecked. Germline CDR1 and CDR2: MNHNS and SASEGT. The CDR3 is made up of 16 amino acids.

The chain uses TRBV29-1 and TRBJ1-4. The CDR3 contains 14 residues. Germline V gene sequence: CDR1 SQVTM, CDR2 ANQGSEA. The CDR3 here is CSVGGAGSSEKLFF.

This sequence joins TRBV7-3 and TRBJ2-3. Per germline, CDR1 SGHTA and CDR2 FQGTGA. CDR3 length equals 12 residues. The CDR3 sequence is CASSRLGDTQYF.